The 29 T cell receptor beta chains in this list originate from one sample, sequenced in a study of beta chain features in type 1 diabetes (dated by TCRdb to 2017 to 2018). Receptor libraries were prepared by the immunoSEQ multiplex PCR assay. The entire isolated RNA was reverse transcribed using the High Capacity cDNA Reverse Transcription Kit, and thus expressed TCRB transcripts were sequenced. Drawn from immuneACCESS, this table holds only the in-frame rearrangements with V and J called that TCRdb kept. Clones are partly lost; checked studies trace under half to an unresolved V gene and leave the rest unexplained. The sample includes around 58,000 clones, with around three fifths observed a single time. Roughly 2.2% of the sample comes from the top ten. Source material: Tregs from blood. This specimen's cell subset or site label, interpreted: regulatory CD4+ T cells. These receptors were taken from a woman under 30 in good health.

The DNA of the CDR3 is TGTGCCATCAGTGGACAGGGGACCGGGGAGCTGTTTTTT. This gives the protein CAISGQGTGELFF. The chain combines TRBV10-3 with TRBJ2-2; TRBD1 aligns across 8 bases. The CDR3 extends over 13 amino acids. Trimming took 4 bases from V and 5 from J; bases not matched to a gene: 0. Germline V gene data show CDR1 as ENHRY and CDR2 as SYGVKD.

This clone was recorded a few times. The V gene is TRBV5-6, the J gene TRBJ2-1; D may be TRBD2 (5 bases). Germline lookup yields CDR1 SGHDT and CDR2 YYEEEE. With 4 bases removed from V and 10 bases from J, the gap between germline ends came to 21 bases. The CDR3 totals 15 residues. This chain's CDR3 is CASSPSGRSRWEQFF. CDR3 in DNA: TGTGCCAGCAGCCCCAGCGGACGGTCCAGATGGGAGCAGTTCTTC.

The chain carries TRBV9 and TRBJ1-6, with D perhaps TRBD1 (6 bases). From germline, CDR1 is SGDLS and CDR2 YYNGEE. Trimming took off 3 bases at V and 10 bases at J, with 14 bases between the two ends. This CDR3 has 14 residues. DNA of the CDR3: TGTGCCAGCAGCGCACAGGGTGGGTTCTCACCCCTCCACTTT. This translates into CASSAQGGFSPLHF.

A few counts support this clone. The genes are TRBV6-1 and TRBJ1-1; unclear D gene. Deletions cut 8 bases from V and 0 bases from J, with 10 bases between. The CDR3 extends over 13 amino acids. Germline CDR1 and CDR2: MNHNS and SASEGT. The CDR3 loop is CASPSLVNTEAFF. The CDR3 DNA reads as TGTGCCAGCCCTTCCCTAGTGAACACTGAAGCTTTCTTT.

V gene TRBV29-1 combines with J gene TRBJ1-4, with a tentative D call TRBD1 (5 bases). Germline V gene lookup returns CDR1 SQVTM and CDR2 ANQGSEA. Trimming took off 6 bases at V and 7 bases at J, with 12 bases between the two ends. This CDR3 region has 12 residues. This CDR3 is CSVVGTSEKLFF. As DNA, the CDR3 is TGCAGCGTGGTCGGGACTTCTGAAAAACTGTTTTTT.

The chain combines TRBV11-2 with TRBJ1-4; 7 nucleotides align to TRBD1. V lost 5 bases, J lost 8 bases, and 8 bases stayed unmatched. This CDR3 contains 14 residues. Germline CDR1 and CDR2: SGHAT and FQNNGV. CDR3 nucleotides: TGTGCCAGCAGCCCACGGGACAGTCAGGAAAAACTGTTTTTT. Its protein product is CASSPRDSQEKLFF.

This rearrangement joins TRBV5-1 to TRBJ2-3; TRBD2 matches 9 bases. The germline CDR1 and CDR2 sequences are SGHRS and YFSETQ. J lost 3 bases, V lost 6 bases, and 8 bases had no gene match. The CDR3 is 15 residues long. The CDR3 protein is CASKPGGGGTDTQYF. In nucleotides, the CDR3 is TGCGCCAGCAAACCCGGCGGGGGGGGGACAGATACGCAGTATTTT.

The chain joins TRBV7-2 to TRBJ2-7; D might be TRBD1 (5 bases). V gave up 2 bases and J gave up 6 bases, with 17 bases separating them. Germline CDR1 SGHTA, CDR2 FQGNSA. There are 15 residues in the CDR3. The CDR3 sequence: CASSLLGDLLSEQYF. In nucleotides, the CDR3 is TGTGCCAGCAGCTTACTAGGGGATTTACTCTCCGAGCAGTACTTC.

The J gene is TRBJ2-3, the V gene TRBV9, with a tentative D call TRBD2 (6 bases). CDR1 SGDLS and CDR2 YYNGEE come from the germline V gene. The CDR3 has 14 residues. Trimming shortened V by 2 bases and J by 4 bases, and 11 bases separated the two germline ends. In DNA, the CDR3 is TGTGCCAGCAGCGTTCCGCGGGGTTCAGATACGCAGTATTTT. This sequence encodes CASSVPRGSDTQYF.

This clone showed up just a few times. The rearrangement joins TRBV2 to TRBJ2-7; D is possibly TRBD2 (6 bases). CDR1 is SNHLY and CDR2 is FYNNEI in the germline V gene. The CDR3 extends over 15 amino acids. Trimming removed 7 bases at V and 0 bases at J, with 16 bases between. The CDR3 DNA reads TGTGCCAGCATCCGGGACTGGGGGAGCTCCTACGAGCAGTACTTC. Protein sequence: CASIRDWGSSYEQYF. The full variable domain, with the rest looked up from reference TRBV2 and TRBJ2-7, is EPEVTQTPSHQVTQMGQEVILRCVPISNHLYFYWYRQILGQKVEFLVSFYNNEISEKSEIFDDQFSVERPDGSNFTLKIRSTKLEDSAMYFCASIRDWGSSYEQYFGPGTRLTVT.

Remarks on this clone: One end of the junction does not line up with germline, which may come from a read error. The genes are TRBV7-7 and TRBJ2-2; no clear D. The CDR3 length is 13 residues. Germline CDR1 is SSHAT and CDR2 is FNYEAQ (reference sequence). The CDR3 region has the DNA TGTGCTAGCAGTTCCTCTAGCACCGGGGAGCTGTTTTTT. This encodes CASSSSSTGELFF.

This clone was picked up a small number of times. The CDR3 loop reads CASSFNYGELFF. CDR3 in DNA: TGTGCCAGCAGCTTTAACTACGGGGAGCTGTTTTTT. The V call is TRBV5-4, the J call TRBJ2-2; D is ambiguous. The CDR3 loop spans 12 amino acids. Germline CDR1 SGHNT, CDR2 YYREEE (reference sequence). Deletions cut 2 bases from V and 7 bases from J, with 6 bases between.

J is TRBJ1-1 and V is TRBV5-1; TRBD1 might be the D (6 bases). Germline V CDR1 and CDR2: SGHRS, YFSETQ. Trimming cost V 5 bases and J 0 bases, with 14 bases left between them. The CDR3 consists of 15 residues. The CDR3 sequence: CASRIGQMMNTEAFF. The CDR3 nucleotides are TGCGCCAGCAGAATCGGACAGATGATGAACACTGAAGCTTTCTTT.

V usage is TRBV19 and J usage is TRBJ1-2, with 8 bases that match TRBD1. V gave up 3 bases and J gave up 4 bases; unmatched junction bases: 4. CDR1 and CDR2 from the germline V gene are LNHDA and SQIVND (reference sequence). This CDR3 is built from 14 residues. The CDR3 protein is CASSIRGLGYGYTF. In nucleotides, the CDR3 is TGTGCCAGTAGTATCAGGGGGCTAGGCTATGGCTACACCTTC. The full variable domain, its missing parts supplied by reference TRBV19 and TRBJ1-2, is DGGITQSPKYLFRKEGQNVTLSCEQNLNHDAMYWYRQDPGQGLRLIYYSQIVNDFQKGDIAEGYSVSREKKESFPLTVTSAQKNPTAFYLCASSIRGLGYGYTFGSGTRLTVV.

The V and J genes are TRBV11-3 and TRBJ2-2; D may be TRBD2 (6 bases). CDR1 and CDR2 (germline): SGHNT, YENEEA. This CDR3 region has 17 residues. The ends were cut back, 0 bases at V and 6 bases at J, with 17 bases in the middle. CDR3 in amino acids: CASSLEGEAGPSGELFF. The DNA of the CDR3 is TGTGCCAGCAGCTTAGAAGGAGAAGCGGGTCCGTCCGGGGAGCTGTTTTTT.

This clone has only a few counts. The CDR3 loop reads CASSPSRGLSYEQYF. The CDR3 nucleotides read TGCGCCAGCAGCCCCTCGAGAGGGCTCTCCTACGAGCAGTACTTC. The rearrangement uses TRBV5-1 and TRBJ2-5, with D possibly matching TRBD2 (5 bases). The J call is doubtful: the DNA matches TRBJ2-7 better. Germline lookup yields CDR1 SGHRS and CDR2 YFSETQ. The CDR3 is 15 residues long.

The chain joins TRBV5-4 to TRBJ1-2; D is possibly TRBD1 (5 bases). With 2 bases removed from V and 7 bases from J, the gap between germline ends came to 15 bases. CDR3 length: 14 residues. Germline assignment: CDR1 SGHNT and CDR2 YYREEE (reference sequence). The CDR3 DNA follows: TGTGCCAGCAGCTTATGGGGGGGAAGGAGTGGCTACACCTTC. Translating gives CASSLWGGRSGYTF. Combining the CDR3 with reference TRBV5-4 and TRBJ1-2 gives the whole variable domain ETGVTQSPTHLIKTRGQQVTLRCSSQSGHNTVSWYQQALGQGPQFIFQYYREEENGRGNFPPRFSGLQFPNYSSELNVNALELDDSALYLCASSLWGGRSGYTFGSGTRLTVV.

This clone came up a few times. The chain recombines TRBV7-2 with TRBJ2-7; possibly TRBD2 for D (5 bases). Germline V CDR1 and CDR2: SGHTA, FQGNSA. V was shortened by 1 base and J by 0 bases, with 7 bases between the two germline ends. This CDR3 is built from 14 residues. Written as DNA, the CDR3 is TGTGCCAGCAGCTTAGTCCGGGGCTCCTACGAGCAGTACTTC. It codes for CASSLVRGSYEQYF.

The chain carries TRBV6-6 and TRBJ2-4; D might be TRBD2 (6 bases). Trimming took 6 bases from V and 15 from J, leaving 15 bases between them. This CDR3 has 11 amino acids. CDR1 is MNHNY, CDR2 SVGAGI, per germline (reference sequence). CDR3 sequence reads: CASREGRWMYF. The DNA for the CDR3 is TGTGCCAGCAGGGAGGGGCGGTGGATGTACTTC.

This clone has more than one count but fewer than ten. J is TRBJ2-5 and V is TRBV10-3, with 8 bases matching TRBD2. CDR1 is ENHRY and CDR2 is SYGVKD in the germline V gene. This CDR3 spans 15 amino acids. V lost 3 bases and J lost 1; bases outside the gene matches: 4. CDR3 nucleotide sequence: TGTGCCATCAGTGACCTCGGGGGGGCCCAAGAGACCCAGTACTTC. It specifies CAISDLGGAQETQYF.

The chain carries TRBV7-2 and TRBJ2-7; perhaps TRBD1 as D (6 bases). The CDR3 covers 15 residues. CDR1 is SGHTA, CDR2 FQGNSA, per germline. Deletions cut 4 bases from V and 1 base from J, with 14 bases between. CDR3 sequence: CASSSIPGQSYEQYF. The CDR3 DNA is TGTGCCAGCAGCTCCATCCCGGGACAATCCTACGAGCAGTACTTC.

This clone has just a few counts. The chain uses TRBV7-8 and TRBJ2-7, with TRBD2 as a possible D gene (5 bases). This CDR3 contains 15 residues. Trimming removed 1 base from V and 5 bases from J, with 15 bases in between. Germline assignment: CDR1 SGHVS and CDR2 FQNEAQ. The CDR3 nucleotides are TGTGCCAGCAGCTTAGGTGGACTGGGGTTCGACGAGCAGTACTTC. This encodes CASSLGGLGFDEQYF.

The J gene is TRBJ2-3, the V gene TRBV6-5, with no clear D. This CDR3 spans 15 amino acids. Germline V gene sequence: CDR1 MNHEY, CDR2 SVGAGI. V was pared by 5 bases and J by 7 bases, with 19 bases between. The CDR3 bases are TGTGCCAGCAGTCCCGTTGGGCAGGCCGGATATACGCAGTATTTT. It is translated as CASSPVGQAGYTQYF.

This clone was counted only a few times. The chain uses TRBV7-9 and TRBJ2-5, with D perhaps TRBD2 (5 bases). The CDR3 loop spans 11 amino acids. Germline V gene sequence: CDR1 SEHNR, CDR2 FQNEAQ (reference sequence). Deletions cut 11 bases from V and 5 bases from J, with 12 bases between. The CDR3 region has the DNA TGTGCCGTCGCGGGTGGGGAGACCCAGTACTTC. Its translation is CAVAGGETQYF. Looking up the rest from reference TRBV7-9 and TRBJ2-5 gives the full variable domain: DTGVSQNPRHKITKRGQNVTFRCDPISEHNRLYWYRQTLGQGPEFLTYFQNEAQLEKSRLLSDRFSAERPKGSFSTLEIQRTEQGDSAMYLCAVAGGETQYFGPGTRLLVL.

V gene TRBV4-2 combines with J gene TRBJ2-3; the match to TRBD2 covers 9 bases. Germline CDR1 is LGHNA and CDR2 is YNFKEQ. J was trimmed by 6 bases and V by 4 bases; bases with no gene match: 8. The CDR3 extends over 15 amino acids. CDR3 residues: CASSPGLARPDTQYF. CDR3 nucleotide sequence: TGTGCCAGCAGCCCTGGACTAGCGCGCCCGGATACGCAGTATTTT.

V and J are TRBV2 and TRBJ2-5, with TRBD2 matching 9 bases. Germline V gives CDR1 SNHLY, CDR2 FYNNEI. V was pared by 3 bases and J by 4 bases, with 0 bases of the junction left unmatched. This CDR3 has 13 residues. The CDR3 DNA sequence: TGTGCCAGCAGTGAGCGGGGGGGAGAGACCCAGTACTTC. Protein sequence: CASSERGGETQYF.

The chain couples TRBV7-9 to TRBJ2-3; 9 positions agree with TRBD1. CDR1 is SEHNR and CDR2 is FQNEAQ in the germline V gene (reference sequence). The CDR3 extends over 16 amino acids. With V trimmed by 5 bases and J by 2 bases, 8 bases remained unmatched. CDR3 bases: TGTGCCAGCAGCCCCAGACAGGGGGGAGTCACAGATACGCAGTATTTT. It yields the protein CASSPRQGGVTDTQYF.

The J gene is TRBJ2-5, the V gene TRBV5-1; possible D gene TRBD1, 6 bases. Per the germline V gene, CDR1 is SGHRS and CDR2 is YFSETQ. This CDR3 is built from 12 residues. Trimming cost V 5 bases and J 3 bases, with 8 bases left between them. CDR3 nucleotide sequence: TGCGCCAGCAGATCAGGGGAAGAGACCCAGTACTTC. Protein: CASRSGEETQYF.

The gene calls are TRBV7-3 and TRBJ1-2; 7 bases map to TRBD1. This CDR3 region has 13 residues. Germline CDR1 reads SGHTA; CDR2 reads FQGTGA. J lost 9 bases, V lost 5 bases, and 9 bases had no gene match. The CDR3, as DNA: TGTGCCAGCAGCCCAGGGGGGAGAGGAAGCTACACCTTC. Translation gives CASSPGGRGSYTF.